This T cell receptor beta chain comes out of a study of blood T cell repertoires in COVID-19. Per the germline V gene, CDR1 is SEHNR and CDR2 is FQNEAQ (reference sequence). The CDR3 consists of 16 residues. Trimming took off 1 base at V and 0 bases at J, with 9 bases between the two ends. Using immunoSEQ multiplex PCR, the repertoire was profiled, and TCRdb retains in-frame clones only, with some absent. This sample carries about 160,000 clones, roughly nine tenths of them seen once, and the ten largest clones take approximately 4%. This clonotype was obtained from a woman aged 70-85 years with acute or convalescent COVID-19. The chain links TRBV7-9 to TRBJ1-4, with D perhaps matching TRBD1 (5 bases). Sequenced material: peripheral blood. Here the CDR3 reads CASSLGLGPTNEKLFF. CDR3 DNA sequence: TGTGCCAGCAGCTTAGGTCTGGGGCCAACTAATGAAAAACTGTTTTTT.